Reported below is one T cell receptor (beta chain). Its antigen remains unidentified. The data derive from a study of PD-1 blockade in classical Hodgkin lymphoma. V was clipped by 7 bases and J by 7 bases, with 16 bases between them. CDR1 is MNHEY and CDR2 is SVGAGI in the germline V gene. This CDR3 comprises 13 residues. Time point of the sample: newly diagnosed, previously untreated cHL patient sample. Untreated, newly diagnosed classical Hodgkin lymphoma PBMCs served for comparison. Here immunoSEQ multiplex PCR was the method, and the copy in TCRdb shows in-frame clones only, minus some. The sample has approximately 45,000 clones, approximately 91% seen once. Study-level points and caveats: Causes of the repertoire differences remain undefined, possibly disease activity or prior therapy. Newly diagnosed patients had baseline TCR diversity that was reportedly lower than that of healthy donors.

The chain carries TRBV6-5 and TRBJ2-5; D remains unclear. This receptor was identified in a human donor with classical Hodgkin lymphoma. Sequenced: peripheral blood mononuclear cells (PBMCs). The CDR3 sequence: CASTPVGEVTQYF. As DNA, the CDR3 is TGTGCCAGCACCCCCGTAGGTGAGGTGACCCAGTACTTC.